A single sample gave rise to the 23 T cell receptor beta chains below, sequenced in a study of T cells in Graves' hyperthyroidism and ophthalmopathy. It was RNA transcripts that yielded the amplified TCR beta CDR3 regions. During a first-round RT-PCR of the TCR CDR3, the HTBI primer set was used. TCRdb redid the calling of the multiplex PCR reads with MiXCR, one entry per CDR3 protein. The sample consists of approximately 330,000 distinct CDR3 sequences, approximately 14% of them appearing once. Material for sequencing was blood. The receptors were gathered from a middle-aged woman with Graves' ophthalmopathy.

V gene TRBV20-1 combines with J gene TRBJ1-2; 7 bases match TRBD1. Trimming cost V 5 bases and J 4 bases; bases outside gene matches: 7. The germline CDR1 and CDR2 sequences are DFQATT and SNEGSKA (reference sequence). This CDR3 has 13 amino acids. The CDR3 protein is CSAHRQGLYGYTF. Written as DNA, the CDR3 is TGCAGTGCTCATCGACAGGGCCTCTATGGCTACACCTTC.

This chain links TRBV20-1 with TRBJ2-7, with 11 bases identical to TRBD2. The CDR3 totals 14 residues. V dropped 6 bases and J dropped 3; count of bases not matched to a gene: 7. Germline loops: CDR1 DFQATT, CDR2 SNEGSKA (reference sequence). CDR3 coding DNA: TGCAGTGCACGACTAGCGGGACAGATCTACGAGCAGTACTTC. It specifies CSARLAGQIYEQYF.

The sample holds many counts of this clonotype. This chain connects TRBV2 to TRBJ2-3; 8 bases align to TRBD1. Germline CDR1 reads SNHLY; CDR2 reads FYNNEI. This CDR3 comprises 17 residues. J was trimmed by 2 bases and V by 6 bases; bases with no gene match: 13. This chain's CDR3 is CASSPHPGQGTTDTQYF. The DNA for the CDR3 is TGTGCCAGCAGCCCTCACCCAGGACAGGGAACCACAGATACGCAGTATTTT.

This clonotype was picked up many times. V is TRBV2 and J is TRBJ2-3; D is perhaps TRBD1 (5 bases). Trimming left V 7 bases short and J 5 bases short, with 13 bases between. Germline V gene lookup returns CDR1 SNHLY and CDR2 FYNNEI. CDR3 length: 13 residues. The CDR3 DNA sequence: TGTGCCAGCAAGAATAGGGGTAGAGATACGCAGTATTTT. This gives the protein CASKNRGRDTQYF.

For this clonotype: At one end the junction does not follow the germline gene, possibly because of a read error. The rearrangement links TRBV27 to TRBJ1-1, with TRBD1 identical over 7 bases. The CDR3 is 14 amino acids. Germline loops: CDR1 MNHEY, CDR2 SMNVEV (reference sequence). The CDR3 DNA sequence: TGTGCCAGCGACCAACAAGGGGGCAGGACTGAAGCTCTCTTT. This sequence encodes CASDQQGGRTEALF.

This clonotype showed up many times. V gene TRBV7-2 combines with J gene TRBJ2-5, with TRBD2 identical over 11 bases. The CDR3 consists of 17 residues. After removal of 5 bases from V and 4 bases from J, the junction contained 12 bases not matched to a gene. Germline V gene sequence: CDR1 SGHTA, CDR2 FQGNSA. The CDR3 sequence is CASSVPSGGSFRETQYF. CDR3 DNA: TGTGCCAGCAGCGTCCCTAGCGGGGGGTCGTTTCGAGAGACCCAGTACTTC.

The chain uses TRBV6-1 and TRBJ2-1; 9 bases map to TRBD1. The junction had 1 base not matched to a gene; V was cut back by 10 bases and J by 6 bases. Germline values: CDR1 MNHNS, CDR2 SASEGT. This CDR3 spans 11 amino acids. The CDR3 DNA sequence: TGTGCCACGGGACAGGGCAATGAGCAGTTCTTC. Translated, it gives CATGQGNEQFF.

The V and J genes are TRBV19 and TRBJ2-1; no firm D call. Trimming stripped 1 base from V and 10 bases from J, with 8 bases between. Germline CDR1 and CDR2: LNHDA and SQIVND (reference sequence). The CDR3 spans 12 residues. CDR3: CASSIGHLEQFF. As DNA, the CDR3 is TGTGCCAGTAGTATAGGGCACCTAGAGCAGTTCTTC.

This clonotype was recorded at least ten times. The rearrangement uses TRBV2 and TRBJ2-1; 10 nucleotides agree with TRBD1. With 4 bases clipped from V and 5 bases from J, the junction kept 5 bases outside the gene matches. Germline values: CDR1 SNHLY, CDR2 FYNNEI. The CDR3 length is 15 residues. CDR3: CASSGRDRGNNEQFF. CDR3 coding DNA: TGTGCCAGCAGTGGCCGGGACAGGGGTAACAATGAGCAGTTCTTC.

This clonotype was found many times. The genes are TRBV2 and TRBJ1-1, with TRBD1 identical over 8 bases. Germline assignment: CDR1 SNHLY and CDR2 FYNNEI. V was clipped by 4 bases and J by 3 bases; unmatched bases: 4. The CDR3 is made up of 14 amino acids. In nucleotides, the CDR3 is TGTGCCAGCAGTGGAAAACAGGGGGACACTGAAGCTTTCTTT. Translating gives CASSGKQGDTEAFF. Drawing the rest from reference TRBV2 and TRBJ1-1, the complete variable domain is EPEVTQTPSHQVTQMGQEVILRCVPISNHLYFYWYRQILGQKVEFLVSFYNNEISEKSEIFDDQFSVERPDGSNFTLKIRSTKLEDSAMYFCASSGKQGDTEAFFGQGTRLTVV.

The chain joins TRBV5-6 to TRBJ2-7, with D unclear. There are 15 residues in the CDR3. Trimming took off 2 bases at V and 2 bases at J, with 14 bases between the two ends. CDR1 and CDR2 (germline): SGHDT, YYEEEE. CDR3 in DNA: TGTGCCAGCAGCTTTAGGTCCTACCATACCTACGAGCAGTACTTC. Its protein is CASSFRSYHTYEQYF. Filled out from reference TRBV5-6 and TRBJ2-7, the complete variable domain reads DAGVTQSPTHLIKTRGQQVTLRCSPKSGHDTVSWYQQALGQGPQFIFQYYEEEERQRGNFPDRFSGHQFPNYSSELNVNALLLGDSALYLCASSFRSYHTYEQYFGPGTRLTVT.

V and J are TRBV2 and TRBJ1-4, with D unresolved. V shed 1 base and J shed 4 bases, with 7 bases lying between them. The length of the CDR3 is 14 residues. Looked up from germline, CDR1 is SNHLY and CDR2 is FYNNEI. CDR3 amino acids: CASSEVQINEKLFF. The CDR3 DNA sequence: TGTGCCAGCAGTGAAGTGCAGATTAATGAAAAACTGTTTTTT. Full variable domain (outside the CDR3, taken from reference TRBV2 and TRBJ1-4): EPEVTQTPSHQVTQMGQEVILRCVPISNHLYFYWYRQILGQKVEFLVSFYNNEISEKSEIFDDQFSVERPDGSNFTLKIRSTKLEDSAMYFCASSEVQINEKLFFGSGTQLSVL.

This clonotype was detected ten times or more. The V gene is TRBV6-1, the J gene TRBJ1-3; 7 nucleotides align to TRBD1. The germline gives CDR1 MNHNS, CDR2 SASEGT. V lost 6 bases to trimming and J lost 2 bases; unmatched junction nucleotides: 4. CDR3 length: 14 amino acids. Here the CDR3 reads CASRTGTAGNTIYF. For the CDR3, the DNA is TGTGCCAGCAGAACCGGGACAGCTGGAAACACCATATATTTT.

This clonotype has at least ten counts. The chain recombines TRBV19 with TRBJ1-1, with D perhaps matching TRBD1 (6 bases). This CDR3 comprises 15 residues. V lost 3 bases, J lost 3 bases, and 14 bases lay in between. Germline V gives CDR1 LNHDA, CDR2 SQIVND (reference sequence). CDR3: CASSIRGAAYTEAFF. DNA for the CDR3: TGTGCCAGTAGTATTAGGGGGGCAGCATACACTGAAGCTTTCTTT. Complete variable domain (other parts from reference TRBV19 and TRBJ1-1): DGGITQSPKYLFRKEGQNVTLSCEQNLNHDAMYWYRQDPGQGLRLIYYSQIVNDFQKGDIAEGYSVSREKKESFPLTVTSAQKNPTAFYLCASSIRGAAYTEAFFGQGTRLTVV.

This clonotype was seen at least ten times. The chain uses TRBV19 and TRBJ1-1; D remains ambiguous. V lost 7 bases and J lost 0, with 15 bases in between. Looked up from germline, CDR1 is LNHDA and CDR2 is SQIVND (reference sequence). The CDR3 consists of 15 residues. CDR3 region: CASMFDGIMNTEAFF. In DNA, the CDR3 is TGTGCCAGTATGTTTGATGGAATCATGAACACTGAAGCTTTCTTT. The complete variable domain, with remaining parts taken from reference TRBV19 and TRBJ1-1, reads DGGITQSPKYLFRKEGQNVTLSCEQNLNHDAMYWYRQDPGQGLRLIYYSQIVNDFQKGDIAEGYSVSREKKESFPLTVTSAQKNPTAFYLCASMFDGIMNTEAFFGQGTRLTVV.

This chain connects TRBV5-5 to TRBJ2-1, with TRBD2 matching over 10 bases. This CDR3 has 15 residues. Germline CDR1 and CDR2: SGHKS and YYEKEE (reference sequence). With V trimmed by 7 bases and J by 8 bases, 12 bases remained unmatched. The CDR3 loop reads CASSAAAGGPDEQFF. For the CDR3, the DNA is TGTGCCAGCTCCGCCGCAGCGGGGGGGCCCGATGAGCAGTTCTTC. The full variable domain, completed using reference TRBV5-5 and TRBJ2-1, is DAGVTQSPTHLIKTRGQQVTLRCSPISGHKSVSWYQQVLGQGPQFIFQYYEKEERGRGNFPDRFSARQFPNYSSELNVNALLLGDSALYLCASSAAAGGPDEQFFGPGTRLTVL.

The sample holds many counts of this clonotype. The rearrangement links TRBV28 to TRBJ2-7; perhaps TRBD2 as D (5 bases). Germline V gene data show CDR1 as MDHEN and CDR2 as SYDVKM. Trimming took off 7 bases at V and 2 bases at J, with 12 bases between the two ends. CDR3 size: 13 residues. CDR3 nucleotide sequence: TGTGCCAGCACCAGGACTGATACCTACGAGCAGTACTTC. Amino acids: CASTRTDTYEQYF.

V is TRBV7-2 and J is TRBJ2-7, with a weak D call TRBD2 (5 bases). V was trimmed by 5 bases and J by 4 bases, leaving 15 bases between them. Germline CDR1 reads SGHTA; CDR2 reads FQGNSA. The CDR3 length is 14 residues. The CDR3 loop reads CASSDGGIGYEQYF. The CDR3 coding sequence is TGTGCCAGCAGCGATGGAGGAATCGGGTACGAGCAGTACTTC. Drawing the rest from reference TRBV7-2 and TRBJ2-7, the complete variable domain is GAGVSQSPSNKVTEKGKDVELRCDPISGHTALYWYRQSLGQGLEFLIYFQGNSAPDKSGLPSDRFSAERTGGSVSTLTIQRTQQEDSAVYLCASSDGGIGYEQYFGPGTRLTVT.

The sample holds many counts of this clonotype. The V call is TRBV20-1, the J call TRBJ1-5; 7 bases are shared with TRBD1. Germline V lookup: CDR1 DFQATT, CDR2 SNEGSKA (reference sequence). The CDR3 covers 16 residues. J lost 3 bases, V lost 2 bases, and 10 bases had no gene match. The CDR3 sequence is CSARNPADRYNQPQHF. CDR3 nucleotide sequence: TGCAGTGCTAGAAATCCTGCGGACAGGTACAATCAGCCCCAGCATTTT.

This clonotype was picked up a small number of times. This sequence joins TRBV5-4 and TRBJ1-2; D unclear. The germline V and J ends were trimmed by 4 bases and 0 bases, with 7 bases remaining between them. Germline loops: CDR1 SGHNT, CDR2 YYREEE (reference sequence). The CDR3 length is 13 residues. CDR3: CASSRESNYGYTF. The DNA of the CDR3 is TGTGCCAGCAGCAGGGAATCTAACTATGGCTACACCTTC.

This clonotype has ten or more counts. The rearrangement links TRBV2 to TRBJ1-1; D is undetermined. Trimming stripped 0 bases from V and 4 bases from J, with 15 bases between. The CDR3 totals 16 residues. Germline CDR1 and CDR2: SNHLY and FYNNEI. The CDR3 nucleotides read TGTGCCAGCAGTGAAGCGCTTAGGGAATGGGGCACTGAAGCTTTCTTT. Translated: CASSEALREWGTEAFF.

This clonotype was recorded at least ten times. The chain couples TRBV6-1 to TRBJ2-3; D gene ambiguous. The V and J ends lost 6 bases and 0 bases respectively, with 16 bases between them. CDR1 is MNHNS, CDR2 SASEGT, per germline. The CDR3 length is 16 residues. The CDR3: CASRQQGTWSTDTQYF. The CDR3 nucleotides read TGTGCCAGCAGACAGCAAGGTACCTGGAGCACAGATACGCAGTATTTT.

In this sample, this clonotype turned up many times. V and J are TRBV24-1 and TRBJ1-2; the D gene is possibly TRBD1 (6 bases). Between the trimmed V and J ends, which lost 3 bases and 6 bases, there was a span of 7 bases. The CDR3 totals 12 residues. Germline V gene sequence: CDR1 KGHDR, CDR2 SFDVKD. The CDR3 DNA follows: TGTGCCACCAGTGATGAGGGGGATGGCTACACCTTC. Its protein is CATSDEGDGYTF.